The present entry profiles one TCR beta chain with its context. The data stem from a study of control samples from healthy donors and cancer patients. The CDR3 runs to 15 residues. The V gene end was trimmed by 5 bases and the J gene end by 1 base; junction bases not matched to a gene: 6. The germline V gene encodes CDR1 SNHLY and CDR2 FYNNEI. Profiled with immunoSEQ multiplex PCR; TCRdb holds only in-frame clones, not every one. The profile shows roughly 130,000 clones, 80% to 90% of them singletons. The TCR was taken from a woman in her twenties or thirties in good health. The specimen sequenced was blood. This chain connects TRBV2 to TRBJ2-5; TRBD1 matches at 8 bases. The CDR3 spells CASSWTGWGQETQYF. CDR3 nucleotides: TGTGCCAGCAGTTGGACAGGGTGGGGCCAAGAGACCCAGTACTTC.